The 23 T cell receptor beta chains in this list originate from one sample, sequenced in a study of blood T cell repertoires in COVID-19. Clones were read by immunoSEQ multiplex PCR, and TCRdb kept only the in-frame ones, dropping some. This table has 150,000 to 200,000 clones, over 75% appearing once. Material: peripheral blood. These receptors all stem from a man between 65 and 85 years old who had recovered from COVID-19.

The chain combines TRBV9 with TRBJ2-3, with 10 bases matching TRBD2. V was pared by 4 bases and J by 3 bases, with 8 bases of the junction left unmatched. Germline loops: CDR1 SGDLS, CDR2 YYNGEE. This CDR3 region has 16 residues. CDR3 amino acids: CASSLGASGSTDTQYF. CDR3 DNA sequence: TGTGCCAGCAGCCTAGGTGCTAGCGGGAGTACAGATACGCAGTATTTT.

The chain links TRBV7-2 to TRBJ2-3; 10 nucleotides agree with TRBD1. CDR1 and CDR2 (germline): SGHTA, FQGNSA. CDR3 length: 13 residues. V was clipped by 5 bases and J by 5 bases; unmatched bases: 1. For the CDR3, the DNA is TGTGCCAGCAGCCGGGACAGGGGAGATACGCAGTATTTT. It yields the protein CASSRDRGDTQYF.

This sequence joins TRBV4-3 and TRBJ2-5; possible D gene TRBD2, 6 bases. V shed 0 bases and J shed 5 bases, with 10 bases lying between them. This CDR3 region has 14 residues. From germline, CDR1 is LGHNA and CDR2 YSLEER. CDR3 residues: CASSQDSRGETQYF. In DNA form, the CDR3 reads TGCGCCAGCAGCCAAGATTCCCGGGGGGAGACCCAGTACTTC.

The V call is TRBV10-3, the J call TRBJ2-2; 9 nucleotides match TRBD1. Germline-derived CDR1 and CDR2 are ENHRY and SYGVKD. The CDR3 runs to 15 residues. Germline trimming cut 5 bases from V and 5 bases from J; bases unmatched to any gene: 6. The CDR3 loop reads CAISSGTGKTGELFF. The CDR3 DNA sequence: TGTGCCATCAGTTCCGGGACAGGGAAGACCGGGGAGCTGTTTTTT.

The genes are TRBV2 and TRBJ1-2; D is unclear. CDR1 and CDR2 (germline): SNHLY, FYNNEI. The V gene lost 3 bases and the J gene lost 7 bases, with 21 bases spanning the gap. This CDR3 is built from 16 residues. Here the CDR3 reads CASSDSVLRQASGYTF. The DNA for the CDR3 is TGTGCCAGCAGTGATTCGGTTTTAAGGCAGGCGTCTGGCTACACCTTC.

The chain employs TRBV5-8 and TRBJ2-2; 9 bases are a match to TRBD2. Trimming cost V 4 bases and J 5 bases; bases outside gene matches: 6. Germline CDR1 is SGHTS and CDR2 is YDEGEE. The CDR3 sequence is 15 residues long. The CDR3 region is CASSPLLAGTGELFF. The CDR3 region has the DNA TGTGCCAGCAGCCCGTTACTAGCGGGTACCGGGGAGCTGTTTTTT.

This clone has just a few counts. The V gene is TRBV29-1, the J gene TRBJ1-1, with unresolved D. The CDR3 consists of 13 residues. With 8 bases removed from V and 2 bases from J, the gap between germline ends came to 15 bases. Germline values: CDR1 SQVTM, CDR2 ANQGSEA. The CDR3, as DNA: TGCAGCTCACGGGAGTATTCTAACACTGAAGCTTTCTTT. It translates to CSSREYSNTEAFF.

This chain links TRBV6-5 with TRBJ2-4, with no clear D. The CDR3 runs to 13 residues. Trimming took 7 bases from V and 7 from J, leaving 14 bases between them. Germline lookup yields CDR1 MNHEY and CDR2 SVGAGI. CDR3 sequence reads: CASTDIGGNIQYF. The CDR3, as DNA: TGTGCCAGCACCGATATCGGTGGTAACATTCAGTACTTC.

The sample holds a few counts of this clone. The identical CDR3 is also encoded by other nucleotide sequences in the sample. The genes are TRBV28 and TRBJ1-2; D might be TRBD1 (5 bases). The CDR3 totals 12 residues. V was shortened by 7 bases and J by 8 bases, with 14 bases between the two germline ends. Germline lookup yields CDR1 MDHEN and CDR2 SYDVKM. CDR3 in DNA: TGTGCCAGCAAGGGTCAGGGTGCAGGCTACACCTTC. Amino acids: CASKGQGAGYTF.

The CDR3 spells CASSPPELAGRNEQFF. In DNA form, the CDR3 reads TGTGCCAGCTCACCACCTGAACTAGCGGGTCGAAATGAGCAGTTCTTC. V is TRBV18 and J is TRBJ2-1; 9 bases line up with TRBD2. The germline CDR1 and CDR2 sequences are KGHSH and LQKENI. With V trimmed by 0 bases and J by 7 bases, 7 bases remained unmatched. The CDR3 runs 16 residues. The full variable domain, completed using reference TRBV18 and TRBJ2-1, is NAGVMQNPRHLVRRRGQEARLRCSPMKGHSHVYWYRQLPEEGLKFMVYLQKENIIDESGMPKERFSAEFPKEGPSILRIQQVVRGDSAAYFCASSPPELAGRNEQFFGPGTRLTVL.

In its sample, this clone was seen many times. The chain carries TRBV19 and TRBJ1-4; TRBD1 is a possible D gene (6 bases). The CDR3 loop spans 15 amino acids. Germline V gene lookup returns CDR1 LNHDA and CDR2 SQIVND (reference sequence). V lost 6 bases and J 8 bases, leaving 19 bases between the germline ends. In DNA form, the CDR3 reads TGTGCCAGTAGGAGGACAGCCCGGGTGGAGGAAAAACTGTTTTTT. Its protein product is CASRRTARVEEKLFF.

This chain joins TRBV30 and TRBJ1-4, with no clear D. Germline CDR1 GTSNPN, CDR2 SVGIG (reference sequence). V lost 3 bases, J lost 8 bases, and 10 bases lay in between. CDR3 length: 12 residues. The CDR3 DNA reads TGTGCCTGGAGCCAGGCTCGGGAAAAACTGTTTTTT. Protein sequence: CAWSQAREKLFF. The variable domain in full, with the rest retrieved from reference TRBV30 and TRBJ1-4, is SQTIHQWPATLVQPVGSPLSLECTVEGTSNPNLYWYRQAAGRGLQLLFYSVGIGQISSEVPQNLSASRPQDRQFILSSKKLLLSDSGFYLCAWSQAREKLFFGSGTQLSVL.

This clone has a single count. For the CDR3, the DNA is TGTGCCAGCAGCTCGGACAGGGGGCGCGTGGAGACCCAGTACTTC. It is translated as CASSSDRGRVETQYF. The rearrangement joins TRBV11-2 to TRBJ2-5; 11 positions match TRBD1. V trimming: 4 bases; J trimming: 5 bases; junction bases outside the gene matches: 6. Germline CDR1 is SGHAT and CDR2 is FQNNGV. This CDR3 spans 15 amino acids.

This clone was seen once. This chain connects TRBV2 to TRBJ2-2, with TRBD2 identical over 8 bases. J was trimmed by 3 bases and V by 3 bases; bases with no gene match: 3. Germline CDR1 is SNHLY and CDR2 is FYNNEI. This CDR3 spans 15 amino acids. Written as DNA, the CDR3 is TGTGCCAGCAGTGAGGTAGCGGGATACACCGGGGAGCTGTTTTTT. Translation: CASSEVAGYTGELFF.

The V gene is TRBV18, the J gene TRBJ2-1, with D tentatively TRBD2 (6 bases). V was pared by 2 bases and J by 7 bases, with 18 bases between. This CDR3 is 16 amino acids long. Germline lookup yields CDR1 KGHSH and CDR2 LQKENI. The CDR3 region is CASSPERVRPGNEQFF. CDR3 sequence (DNA): TGTGCCAGCTCACCAGAGCGGGTCCGGCCAGGGAATGAGCAGTTCTTC.

The chain carries TRBV4-1 and TRBJ2-1; possible D gene TRBD1, 6 bases. V was clipped by 4 bases and J by 2 bases, with 9 bases between them. Germline V lookup: CDR1 MGHRA, CDR2 YSYEKL. The CDR3 consists of 14 residues. CDR3 DNA: TGCGCCAGCAGCCTAAGGACAGCCTACAATGAGCAGTTCTTC. Protein: CASSLRTAYNEQFF.

This rearrangement joins TRBV4-1 to TRBJ2-3; 7 bases agree with TRBD2. Germline CDR1 MGHRA, CDR2 YSYEKL. V shed 3 bases and J 1 base; nucleotides not matched to a gene: 4. The CDR3 spans 15 residues. CDR3 coding DNA: TGCGCCAGCAGCCATCCGGGAGGTGGCACAGATACGCAGTATTTT. Its protein is CASSHPGGGTDTQYF.

The chain combines TRBV15 with TRBJ1-4; 10 bases line up with TRBD1. The CDR3 totals 16 residues. The germline V gene has CDR1 LNHNV and CDR2 YYDKDF (reference sequence). V trimming: 0 bases; J trimming: 4 bases; junction bases outside the gene matches: 2. CDR3 DNA sequence: TGTGCCACCAGCAGAGACCGGACAGGGGGTAATGAAAAACTGTTTTTT. Translation gives CATSRDRTGGNEKLFF.

The chain is built from TRBV11-2 and TRBJ2-5, with 9 positions matching TRBD2. J was trimmed by 4 bases and V by 1 base; bases with no gene match: 1. Germline CDR1 and CDR2: SGHAT and FQNNGV. This CDR3 is built from 14 residues. CDR3 DNA sequence: TGTGCCAGCAGCTTAGTACTAGCGGGAGAGACCCAGTACTTC. Amino acid sequence: CASSLVLAGETQYF.

This sequence joins TRBV9 and TRBJ2-5; 9 positions match TRBD2. The CDR3 extends over 17 amino acids. The V and J ends lost 0 bases and 5 bases, in that order; junction bases with no gene match: 11. Germline lookup yields CDR1 SGDLS and CDR2 YYNGEE. The CDR3 DNA is TGTGCCAGCAGCGTAGGGGAGGCCGGCGGGAGGGCCGAGACCCAGTACTTC. It translates to CASSVGEAGGRAETQYF. The entire variable domain, with the rest obtained from reference TRBV9 and TRBJ2-5, is as follows: DSGVTQTPKHLITATGQRVTLRCSPRSGDLSVYWYQQSLDQGLQFLIQYYNGEERAKGNILERFSAQQFPDLHSELNLSSLELGDSALYFCASSVGEAGGRAETQYFGPGTRLLVL.

This clone showed up just once. The V call is TRBV18, the J call TRBJ2-1; 8 bases map to TRBD2. Germline loops: CDR1 KGHSH, CDR2 LQKENI. CDR3 length: 16 amino acids. The J segment lost 6 bases and the V segment lost 5 bases, leaving 12 bases of the junction unmatched. In DNA form, the CDR3 reads TGTGCCAGCTCATTCACTAGCGGACAAACCCCCAATGAGCAGTTCTTC. This codes for CASSFTSGQTPNEQFF. The entire variable domain, with the rest obtained from reference TRBV18 and TRBJ2-1, is as follows: NAGVMQNPRHLVRRRGQEARLRCSPMKGHSHVYWYRQLPEEGLKFMVYLQKENIIDESGMPKERFSAEFPKEGPSILRIQQVVRGDSAAYFCASSFTSGQTPNEQFFGPGTRLTVL.

The sample holds one count of this clone. The chain has TRBV7-2 and TRBJ2-7; 8 bases align to TRBD1. CDR1 is SGHTA and CDR2 is FQGNSA in the germline V gene. This CDR3 has 13 amino acids. V was clipped by 5 bases and J by 7 bases; unmatched bases: 7. The CDR3 is CASSVTGGWEQYF. The CDR3 DNA is TGTGCCAGCAGCGTCACAGGGGGTTGGGAGCAGTACTTC.

The genes are TRBV5-5 and TRBJ2-2; TRBD2 agrees at 10 bases. CDR3 length: 15 residues. The germline CDR1 and CDR2 sequences are SGHKS and YYEKEE (reference sequence). J was trimmed by 5 bases and V by 0 bases; bases with no gene match: 1. The CDR3 region is CASSLGLAGTGELFF. In DNA form, the CDR3 reads TGTGCCAGCAGCTTGGGACTAGCGGGTACCGGGGAGCTGTTTTTT.